This T cell receptor beta chain appears in the sequencing data of a study of shared clonotypes between healthy human individuals. Looked up from germline, CDR1 is SGHAT and CDR2 is FQNNGV. The CDR3 runs to 16 residues. V was cut by 1 base and J by 8 bases, with 18 bases left in between. Sequenced by immunoSEQ multiplex PCR; TCRdb stores in-frame clones only, minus some. This sample has roughly 2.2 million clones; 93% occur once, and the top ten carry about 0.39%. Material: naive CD4+ T cells from PBMCs. Subset described: CD45RA+ positively selected. The chain links TRBV11-2 to TRBJ2-1; D gene unclear. The sequence was obtained from a man between 18 and 29 years old in good health. Some clones in this sample may be carry-over from other donors' samples. This CDR3 is CASSLGSLGYADEQFF. CDR3 DNA sequence: TGTGCCAGCAGCTTAGGATCTTTGGGGTACGCGGATGAGCAGTTCTTC.